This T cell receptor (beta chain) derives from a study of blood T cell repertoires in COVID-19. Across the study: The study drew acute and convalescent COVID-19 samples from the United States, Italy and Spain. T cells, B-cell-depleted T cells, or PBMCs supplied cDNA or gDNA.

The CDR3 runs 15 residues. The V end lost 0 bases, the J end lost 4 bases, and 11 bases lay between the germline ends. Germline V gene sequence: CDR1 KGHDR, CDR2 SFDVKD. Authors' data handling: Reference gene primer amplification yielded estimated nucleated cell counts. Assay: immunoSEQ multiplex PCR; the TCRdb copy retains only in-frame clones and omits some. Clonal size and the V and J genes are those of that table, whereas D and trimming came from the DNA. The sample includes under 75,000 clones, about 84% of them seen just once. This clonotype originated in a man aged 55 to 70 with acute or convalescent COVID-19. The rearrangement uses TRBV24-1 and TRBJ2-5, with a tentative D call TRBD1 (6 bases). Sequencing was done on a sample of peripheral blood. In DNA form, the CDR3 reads TGTGCCACCAGTGATTTGAATGGCAGGGGAGAGACCCAGTACTTC. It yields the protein CATSDLNGRGETQYF.